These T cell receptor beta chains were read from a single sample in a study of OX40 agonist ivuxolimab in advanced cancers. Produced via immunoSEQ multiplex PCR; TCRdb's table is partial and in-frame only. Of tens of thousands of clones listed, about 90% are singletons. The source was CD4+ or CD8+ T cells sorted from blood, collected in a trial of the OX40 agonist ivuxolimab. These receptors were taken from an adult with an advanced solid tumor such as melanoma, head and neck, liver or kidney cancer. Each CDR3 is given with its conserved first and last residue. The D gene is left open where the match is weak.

CASSYSRGGGELFF . TRBV6-5
CASSSRTSGVDEQFF . TRBV5-1
CASSLTESYEQYF . TRBV5-1
CASSLGIYFTDTQYF . TRBV7-2
CASSPERTSGSTDTQYF TRBD2 TRBV7-6
CASSQGQGGVYEQYF TRBD1 TRBV28
CASSLLTDTQYF . TRBV5-4
CASSPVSGSYNEQFF . TRBV19
CASSPGSPYEQYF . TRBV27
CASSLVRNSEEQYF . TRBV7-9
CASRKWVAGTGYGYTF . TRBV21-1
CASSGTSANTYEQYF TRBD2 TRBV2
CASSYYRDSSYEQYF TRBD1 TRBV6-6
CASSSSGGLETQYF TRBD2 TRBV7-2
CASSGAKNIQYF . TRBV27
CSVSSGYSNQPQHF . TRBV29-1
CASSYHTGTGGGYTF TRBD1 TRBV6-6
CASSATPDSIQETQYF . TRBV19
CASSLTSRSTDTQYF . TRBV11-3
CASSLEGGTLYNEQFF . TRBV27
CASSSLTGGTNEQFF . TRBV5-1
CASRGADTGELFF . TRBV7-2
CAIGETGMDSPLHF TRBD1 TRBV10-3
CAIRGEKYNEQFF . TRBV10-3
CASSPPDSDQETQYF . TRBV6-5
CASSLDRGSGNTIYF TRBD1 TRBV5-4
CASSEGGSEQYF . TRBV2
CASSLGRAGNEQFF . TRBV7-2
CASSPNLSGGQFF . TRBV14
CASSLEGQGYNEQFF TRBD1 TRBV5-1
CASSKLNTLSNEQFF . TRBV21-1
CASTPRESPYEQYF . TRBV5-1
CAWTGRRNTEAFF . TRBV30
CASSLTGVATEAFF TRBD1 TRBV7-8
CASSERQGGTETQYF . TRBV28
CASSQAPGPNTGELFF . TRBV4-1
CASSFGGAGVTKNIQYF TRBD2 TRBV5-4
CASRLQGYSNQPQHF . TRBV27
CASMNPSGFYEQYF TRBD2 TRBV2
CASSPLDRGNEQYF TRBD1 TRBV27
CASTHRTDTQYF . TRBV28
CASSLRVDENTEAFF . TRBV27
CASSSGRGRGSDDTEAFF TRBD1 TRBV4-1
CASRTQGAGQPQHF TRBD1 TRBV19
CASGYSTDTQYF . TRBV25-1
CASRSGVSYEQYF . TRBV28
CASSKGLRSNQPQHF . TRBV2
CASSPPVPTNTEAFF . TRBV11-3
CASSEEERDEQYF . TRBV6-1
CASSFGTVPTEAFF . TRBV28
CASRALAGIDNEQFF TRBD2 TRBV28
CASSLGFQGLSYNSPLHF . TRBV5-6
CASSFAGLAGGEQFF TRBD2 TRBV28